These 15 T cell receptor beta chains were sequenced from one sample in a study of blood T cell repertoires in COVID-19. The data were produced by immunoSEQ multiplex PCR, yet TCRdb's version contains in-frame clones alone and is incomplete. Here the sample spans just over 300,000 clones, roughly 89% being singletons. The sample comprised peripheral blood. These receptors originate from a woman aged 25-40 years with COVID-19, enrolled during active disease.

This clone has just one count. This chain joins TRBV10-3 and TRBJ2-3; the D is unclear. The CDR3 runs 13 residues. The V end was cut by 2 bases, the J end by 6 bases, with 9 bases between. The germline CDR1 and CDR2 sequences are ENHRY and SYGVKD. The CDR3 region has the DNA TGTGCCATCAGTGAGACCGAGAGGGATACGCAGTATTTT. Translated, it gives CAISETERDTQYF.

Concerning this clone: The sample contains more than one DNA sequence encoding this CDR3. The chain links TRBV12-3 or TRBV12-4 to TRBJ1-5; possible D gene TRBD1, 5 bases. Trimming removed 3 bases from V and 7 bases from J, with 10 bases in between. There are 13 residues in the CDR3. The CDR3 is CASSFGGVQPQHF. In nucleotides, the CDR3 is TGTGCCAGCAGTTTTGGGGGGGTCCAGCCCCAGCATTTT.

The V and J genes are TRBV7-9 and TRBJ2-7; D may be TRBD1 (5 bases). This CDR3 region has 16 residues. V shed 0 bases and J shed 4 bases, with 16 bases lying between them. Germline-derived CDR1 and CDR2 are SEHNR and FQNEAQ (reference sequence). The CDR3 protein is CASSLAVGHPSYEQYF. CDR3 DNA sequence: TGTGCCAGCAGCTTAGCGGTCGGACACCCCTCTTACGAGCAGTACTTC.

The chain uses TRBV6-6 and TRBJ2-2; TRBD2 is a possible D gene (5 bases). Germline V gene lookup returns CDR1 MNHNY and CDR2 SVGAGI (reference sequence). V lost 2 bases and J lost 5, with 9 bases in between. The CDR3 spans 14 residues. The CDR3 loop is CASSYGSETGELFF. CDR3 nucleotides: TGTGCCAGCAGTTACGGGAGCGAAACCGGGGAGCTGTTTTTT.

The chain has TRBV6-2 or TRBV6-3 and TRBJ2-7; TRBD2 might be the D (5 bases). This CDR3 is built from 13 residues. Trimming removed 0 bases from V and 4 bases from J, with 7 bases in between. Germline loops: CDR1 MNHEY, CDR2 SVGEGT. CDR3 amino acids: CASSYSWTYEQYF. CDR3 DNA sequence: TGTGCCAGCAGTTACTCCTGGACTTACGAGCAGTACTTC.

The chain employs TRBV20-1 and TRBJ1-2; 7 bases align to TRBD1. The CDR3 contains 13 residues. J lost 4 bases, V lost 3 bases, and 5 bases had no gene match. Germline assignment: CDR1 DFQATT and CDR2 SNEGSKA (reference sequence). The DNA of the CDR3 is TGCAGTGCTAGTAACAGGGGCCCCTATGGCTACACCTTC. Its protein is CSASNRGPYGYTF.

V and J are TRBV11-3 and TRBJ2-4, with 8 positions matching TRBD2. Germline-derived CDR1 and CDR2 are SGHNT and YENEEA. The V gene end was trimmed by 7 bases and the J gene end by 8 bases; junction bases not matched to a gene: 16. The CDR3 totals 16 residues. The CDR3 region is CASTDAGTRLGHIQYF. The CDR3, as DNA: TGTGCCAGCACCGACGCCGGGACTAGGTTGGGTCACATTCAGTACTTC.

V gene TRBV19 combines with J gene TRBJ2-5, with 8 bases matching TRBD1. The germline CDR1 and CDR2 sequences are LNHDA and SQIVND (reference sequence). Trimming at V came to 7 bases and at J to 7 bases, leaving 11 bases not matched to a gene. This CDR3 region has 14 residues. The DNA of the CDR3 is TGTGCCAGTACCCCCTCGGACAGGGCGGGGACCCAGTACTTC. Translation gives CASTPSDRAGTQYF.

CDR3 coding DNA: TGTGCCAGCAGCGAAGGGACATCTGGTGAGCAGTTCTTC. It translates to CASSEGTSGEQFF. V usage is TRBV7-3 and J usage is TRBJ2-1, with D possibly matching TRBD1 (6 bases). The CDR3 sequence is 13 residues long. V was pared by 5 bases and J by 9 bases, with 14 bases between. From germline, CDR1 is SGHTA and CDR2 FQGTGA.

The gene calls are TRBV9 and TRBJ1-5, with a possible D match to TRBD1 (5 bases). Trimming took 5 bases from V and 2 from J, leaving 8 bases between them. The CDR3 length is 13 residues. The germline gives CDR1 SGDLS, CDR2 YYNGEE. The CDR3 region is CASRIGGNQPQHF. DNA of the CDR3: TGTGCCAGCAGGATAGGGGGCAATCAGCCCCAGCATTTT.

The chain combines TRBV4-3 with TRBJ1-6; tentatively, D is TRBD1 (5 bases). Trimming shortened V by 0 bases and J by 7 bases, and 10 bases separated the two germline ends. Germline CDR1 reads LGHNA; CDR2 reads YSLEER. This CDR3 comprises 15 residues. The CDR3 nucleotides are TGCGCCAGCAGCCAAGATAGCCAGGGAAATTCACCCCTCCACTTT. Protein: CASSQDSQGNSPLHF.

The DNA for the CDR3 is TGTGCCAGCAGCCAAGGGTACGGAGTCTCTGGAAACACCATATATTTT. The encoded protein is CASSQGYGVSGNTIYF. The gene calls are TRBV3-1 (or the pseudogene TRBV3-2) and TRBJ1-3; no reliable D call. The CDR3 extends over 16 amino acids. CDR1 and CDR2 from the germline V gene are LGHDT and YNNKEL (reference sequence). The V end was cut by 1 base, the J end by 0 bases, with 10 bases between.

The V and J genes are TRBV7-2 and TRBJ2-3, with D unclear. The CDR3 sequence is 16 residues long. V was trimmed by 2 bases and J by 3 bases, leaving 15 bases between them. Germline CDR1 SGHTA, CDR2 FQGNSA. DNA of the CDR3: TGTGCCAGCAGCTTACGTCGCGAGTTCTGGACAGATACGCAGTATTTT. This codes for CASSLRREFWTDTQYF.

CDR3 bases: TGTGCCAGCAGCTTACTTCCCAGGGGGACGGTGGGTACGCAGTATTTT. Its protein is CASSLLPRGTVGTQYF. This chain connects TRBV7-6 to TRBJ2-3, with 7 bases identical to TRBD1. Germline V lookup: CDR1 SGHVS, CDR2 FNYEAQ. The length of the CDR3 is 16 residues. Trimming cost V 2 bases and J 8 bases; bases outside gene matches: 13.

The chain uses TRBV3-1 (or the pseudogene TRBV3-2) and TRBJ2-5, with no clear D. The germline V gene has CDR1 LGHDT and CDR2 YNNKEL (reference sequence). This CDR3 is 11 amino acids long. Trimming stripped 6 bases from V and 2 bases from J, with 4 bases between. For the CDR3, the DNA is TGTGCCAGCAGGCGACAAGAGACCCAGTACTTC. Translated, it gives CASRRQETQYF.